The present T cell receptor (beta chain) was sequenced within a study of cytomegalovirus exposure and HLA in healthy donors. The PCR contained 60 Vbeta and 13 Jbeta primers. This table comes from immunoSEQ multiplex PCR, and its TCRdb copy is limited to in-frame clones, with some not included. The sample carries approximately 220,000 clones, around 76% recorded once. This CDR3 has 15 residues. After removal of 5 bases from V and 7 bases from J, the junction contained 6 bases not matched to a gene. Germline CDR1 and CDR2: SNHLY and FYNNEI. This sequence was found in a man between 18 and 35 years old in good health and CMV-seronegative. The sequenced sample was PBMCs. The chain links TRBV2 to TRBJ2-3; TRBD2 matches at 13 bases. CDR3 residues: CASSLLAGGLNTQYF. The CDR3 coding sequence is TGTGCCAGCAGTTTACTAGCGGGAGGGTTGAATACGCAGTATTTT.